A selection of T cell receptor beta chains follows, all from one sample in a study of blood T cell repertoires in COVID-19. Clones were read by immunoSEQ multiplex PCR, and TCRdb kept only the in-frame ones, dropping some. The sample has about 220,000 clones, roughly 89% seen once. Sequencing was performed on PBMCs or T cells enriched from blood (not recorded which). Receptor source: a woman in her 40s with acute COVID-19. Each CDR3 is given with its conserved first and last residue. Each record gives: J gene, V gene, clone size, D gene, CDR3 protein, CDR3 DNA. The D gene is left open where the match is weak. Some rows have no size entry. The others give once, few or many, or a class for an expanded clone.

J gene: TRBJ1-2
V gene: TRBV12-3/TRBV12-4
clone size: many
D gene: -
CDR3 protein: CASSHSVNYGYTF
CDR3 DNA: TGTGCCAGCAGTCACAGTGTGAACTATGGCTACACCTTC

J gene: TRBJ1-6
V gene: TRBV5-5
clone size: -
D gene: TRBD1
CDR3 protein: CASQQGPRNNSPLHF
CDR3 DNA: TGTGCCAGCCAACAGGGGCCCCGTAATAATTCACCCCTCCACTTT

J gene: TRBJ2-5
V gene: TRBV27
clone size: -
D gene: -
CDR3 protein: CASKEGGPFRETQYF
CDR3 DNA: TGTGCCAGCAAGGAGGGGGGGCCGTTTAGAGAGACCCAGTACTTC

J gene: TRBJ2-1
V gene: TRBV29-1
clone size: -
D gene: -
CDR3 protein: CSVESYNEQFF
CDR3 DNA: TGCAGCGTTGAATCGTACAATGAGCAGTTCTTC

J gene: TRBJ2-1
V gene: TRBV6-1
clone size: once
D gene: TRBD2
CDR3 protein: CASSEQLAGGREQFF
CDR3 DNA: TGTGCCAGCAGTGAACAACTAGCGGGGGGGCGAGAGCAGTTCTTC

J gene: TRBJ1-1
V gene: TRBV28
clone size: few
D gene: TRBD1
CDR3 protein: CASRNNRDRAKTFF
CDR3 DNA: TGTGCCAGCAGGAATAACCGGGACAGGGCGAAGACTTTCTTT

J gene: TRBJ1-3
V gene: TRBV2
clone size: -
D gene: -
CDR3 protein: CASSGGSASSGNTIYF
CDR3 DNA: TGTGCCAGCAGTGGCGGTTCGGCTAGCTCTGGAAACACCATATATTTT

J gene: TRBJ2-7
V gene: TRBV19
clone size: -
D gene: -
CDR3 protein: CASSINRAPYEQYF
CDR3 DNA: TGTGCCAGTAGTATAAACAGGGCCCCCTACGAGCAGTACTTC

J gene: TRBJ2-3
V gene: TRBV18
clone size: -
D gene: TRBD1
CDR3 protein: CASSLSQGADGTDTQYF
CDR3 DNA: TGTGCCAGCTCACTATCACAGGGGGCGGACGGCACAGATACGCAGTATTTT

J gene: TRBJ1-1
V gene: TRBV5-1
clone size: once
D gene: TRBD1
CDR3 protein: CASSPGTGSYVLNTEAFF
CDR3 DNA: TGCGCCAGCAGCCCTGGGACAGGGTCTTACGTCCTAAACACTGAAGCTTTCTTT

J gene: TRBJ2-7
V gene: TRBV29-1
clone size: -
D gene: TRBD1
CDR3 protein: CSVVDRGRYEQYF
CDR3 DNA: TGCAGCGTTGTGGACAGGGGAAGGTACGAGCAGTACTTC

J gene: TRBJ1-1
V gene: TRBV3-1/TRBV3-2
clone size: -
D gene: -
CDR3 protein: CASSQSTGKGAEAFF
CDR3 DNA: TGTGCCAGCAGCCAATCAACAGGGAAGGGGGCTGAAGCTTTCTTT